This passage covers 30 T cell receptor beta chains from one sample sequenced in a study of STAT5B mutations in CD4+ large granular lymphocyte leukemia. The protocol was immunoSEQ multiplex PCR, while the TCRdb copy is restricted to in-frame clones and leaves out a portion. The sample includes about 27,000 clones, 74% of them seen just once. Sequenced sample: CD4+ T cells from blood buffy coats. The receptors stem from a human donor in good health.

This clone was seen a single time. This chain joins TRBV19 and TRBJ1-1, with D tentatively TRBD1 (5 bases). V lost 8 bases and J lost 6, with 16 bases in between. Germline CDR1 and CDR2: LNHDA and SQIVND (reference sequence). The CDR3 sequence is 13 residues long. In nucleotides, the CDR3 is TGTGCCAGTCGATTCGACCGGGACGCTGAAGCTTTCTTT. As protein: CASRFDRDAEAFF.

The CDR3 region has the DNA TGTGCCAGCAGTTGGGACCAGAGAAACACCATATATTTT. It codes for CASSWDQRNTIYF. This chain links TRBV28 with TRBJ1-3; D possibly corresponds to TRBD1 (5 bases). The CDR3 runs 13 residues. V shed 4 bases and J shed 5 bases, with 9 bases lying between them. The germline CDR1 and CDR2 sequences are MDHEN and SYDVKM.

The chain has TRBV5-1 and TRBJ2-5; 9 nucleotides match TRBD1. CDR1 and CDR2 (germline): SGHRS, YFSETQ. The J segment lost 5 bases and the V segment lost 3 bases, leaving 5 bases of the junction unmatched. This CDR3 region has 14 residues. This CDR3 is CASSWGQGLETQYF. The CDR3 nucleotides are TGCGCCAGCAGCTGGGGACAGGGTTTGGAGACCCAGTACTTC.

This rearrangement joins TRBV5-1 to TRBJ2-7; 7 bases match TRBD1. V shed 0 bases and J 7 bases; nucleotides not matched to a gene: 4. The CDR3 is 13 residues long. Germline V gives CDR1 SGHRS, CDR2 YFSETQ. CDR3 sequence: CASSLGPGGEQYV. The CDR3 DNA reads TGCGCCAGCAGCTTGGGGCCAGGGGGAGAGCAGTACGTC.

V and J are TRBV6-5 and TRBJ2-5; a possible D gene is TRBD1 (5 bases). The CDR3 has 15 amino acids. The germline gives CDR1 MNHEY, CDR2 SVGAGI. V was trimmed by 2 bases and J by 5 bases, leaving 15 bases between them. CDR3 sequence: CASSYMGANRETQYF. CDR3 DNA sequence: TGTGCCAGCAGTTACATGGGCGCGAACAGGGAGACCCAGTACTTC.

This chain uses TRBV6-1 with TRBJ2-2; TRBD1 is a possible D gene (6 bases). Germline-derived CDR1 and CDR2 are MNHNS and SASEGT. V dropped 10 bases and J dropped 2 bases, with 17 bases sitting between them. The CDR3 is 15 amino acids. The CDR3 sequence: CATRLQGRNTGELFF. In DNA form, the CDR3 reads TGTGCCACCAGATTACAGGGACGTAACACCGGGGAGCTGTTTTTT.

This chain uses TRBV5-8 with TRBJ2-7; D is perhaps TRBD1 (6 bases). The CDR3 runs to 12 residues. The germline V and J ends were trimmed by 4 bases and 3 bases, with 8 bases remaining between them. CDR1 and CDR2 from the germline V gene are SGHTS and YDEGEE. CDR3 loop: CASSQGHYEQYF. For the CDR3, the DNA is TGTGCCAGCAGCCAGGGACACTACGAGCAGTACTTC.

In the case of this clone: Other DNA sequences in the same sample also yield this CDR3. The V and J genes are TRBV28 and TRBJ1-6; the D is unclear. The CDR3 has 13 residues. Germline loops: CDR1 MDHEN, CDR2 SYDVKM. Trimming removed 1 base from V and 7 bases from J, with 5 bases in between. The CDR3: CASSLFRNSPLHF. DNA of the CDR3: TGTGCCAGCAGTTTATTTAGGAATTCACCCCTCCACTTT.

The chain recombines TRBV6-5 with TRBJ1-6, with D uncertain. Trimming pared 6 bases from V and 7 bases from J, leaving 10 bases between. Germline values: CDR1 MNHEY, CDR2 SVGAGI. The CDR3 contains 13 residues. The CDR3 is CASRRADNSPLHF. The CDR3 DNA follows: TGTGCCAGCAGAAGGGCAGACAATTCACCCCTCCACTTT.

J is TRBJ2-7 and V is TRBV18; D gene unclear. V lost 0 bases to trimming and J lost 0 bases, with 9 bases between them. CDR1 is KGHSH, CDR2 LQKENI, per germline. The length of the CDR3 is 15 residues. CDR3 protein: CASSPPLNNSYEQYV. In nucleotides, the CDR3 is TGTGCCAGCTCACCACCGTTGAACAACTCCTACGAGCAGTACGTC.

The chain employs TRBV14 and TRBJ2-5; TRBD1 matches at 9 bases. Germline lookup yields CDR1 SGHDN and CDR2 FVKESK. Losses at the gene ends were 4 bases for V and 4 bases for J; bases not matched to a gene: 7. The CDR3 sequence is 15 residues long. Written as DNA, the CDR3 is TGTGCCAGCAGCCGAGGACAGGGGTTGGGAGAGACCCAGTACTTC. Amino acids: CASSRGQGLGETQYF.

The chain is built from TRBV5-1 and TRBJ2-2; 7 nucleotides match TRBD1. The ends lost 6 bases at V and 6 bases at J; junction bases unmatched: 11. This CDR3 contains 15 residues. Germline CDR1 reads SGHRS; CDR2 reads YFSETQ. Here the CDR3 DNA reads TGCGCCAGCACCGAGAGACAGGGAACGGCCGGGGAGCTGTTTTTT. This encodes CASTERQGTAGELFF.

The V gene is TRBV5-1, the J gene TRBJ1-1, with a tentative D call TRBD1 (5 bases). Germline V CDR1 and CDR2: SGHRS, YFSETQ. The ends were cut back, 6 bases at V and 0 bases at J, with 15 bases in the middle. The CDR3 covers 15 residues. For the CDR3, the DNA is TGCGCCAGCATGGGAGACAGCACCATGAACACTGAAGCTTTCTTT. Protein: CASMGDSTMNTEAFF.

The rearrangement joins TRBV5-4 to TRBJ2-1; D might be TRBD1 (7 bases). Germline CDR1 and CDR2: SGHNT and YYREEE (reference sequence). V gave up 4 bases and J gave up 5 bases, with 16 bases separating them. The CDR3 length is 15 residues. CDR3 DNA: TGTGCCAGCAGCCCTGGGGGCGGGACAGACAATGAGCAGTTCTTC. This encodes CASSPGGGTDNEQFF.

The V and J genes are TRBV19 and TRBJ1-5; tentative D call: TRBD1 (5 bases). The CDR3 contains 14 residues. V was clipped by 6 bases and J by 4 bases, with 13 bases between them. From germline, CDR1 is LNHDA and CDR2 SQIVND (reference sequence). The CDR3 DNA reads as TGTGCCAGTAGGATTGCAGGGTGGAATCAGCCCCAGCATTTT. It translates to CASRIAGWNQPQHF.

This chain uses TRBV10-3 with TRBJ2-5, with 10 nucleotides matching TRBD1. Germline V gene lookup returns CDR1 ENHRY and CDR2 SYGVKD. The CDR3 spans 16 residues. With V trimmed by 6 bases and J by 0 bases, 7 bases remained unmatched. The CDR3 DNA follows: TGTGCCATCAGCTACGGACAGGGGGGGAACCAAGAGACCCAGTACTTC. It translates to CAISYGQGGNQETQYF.

The rearrangement uses TRBV7-2 and TRBJ1-2, with D unclear. CDR1 is SGHTA, CDR2 FQGNSA, per germline. There are 13 residues in the CDR3. The V end lost 5 bases, the J end lost 8 bases, and 15 bases lay between the germline ends. The CDR3 sequence is CASSLSGVRGYTF. Written as DNA, the CDR3 is TGTGCCAGCAGCCTCAGTGGGGTACGCGGCTACACCTTC.

V is TRBV9 and J is TRBJ1-2; perhaps TRBD1 as D (6 bases). The germline V gene encodes CDR1 SGDLS and CDR2 YYNGEE. The CDR3 sequence is 18 residues long. Trimming left V 3 bases short and J 0 bases short, with 21 bases between. For the CDR3, the DNA is TGTGCCAGCAGCGCTGGGTGGGGGCCTCAAGATGCTAACTATGGCTACACCTTC. Protein product: CASSAGWGPQDANYGYTF.

The chain joins TRBV27 to TRBJ2-1; 9 positions match TRBD2. The junction had 2 bases not matched to a gene; V was cut back by 4 bases and J by 4 bases. From germline, CDR1 is MNHEY and CDR2 SMNVEV (reference sequence). This CDR3 comprises 14 residues. CDR3 DNA sequence: TGTGCCAGCAGTTCAGGACTAGCGTACAATGAGCAGTTCTTC. It yields the protein CASSSGLAYNEQFF.

The V and J genes are TRBV19 and TRBJ2-7; TRBD1 aligns across 11 bases. Per the germline V gene, CDR1 is LNHDA and CDR2 is SQIVND (reference sequence). The CDR3 spans 17 residues. With 3 bases clipped from V and 3 bases from J, the junction kept 10 bases outside the gene matches. In DNA form, the CDR3 reads TGTGCCAGTAGTATGAGGACAGGGGGCACCCCTGGCTACGAGCAGTACTTC. Translated: CASSMRTGGTPGYEQYF.

This clone was counted between two and nine times. The CDR3 bases are TGTGCCAGCATGAGGACTACGCAAAATCAGCCCCAGCATTTT. Its protein is CASMRTTQNQPQHF. V usage is TRBV6-1 and J usage is TRBJ1-5; no definite D call. Germline CDR1 and CDR2: MNHNS and SASEGT. CDR3 length: 14 residues. Trimming pared 7 bases from V and 4 bases from J, leaving 14 bases between.

The chain couples TRBV29-1 to TRBJ2-4; D is unclear. CDR3 length equals 12 residues. The V and J ends lost 7 bases and 7 bases respectively, with 14 bases between them. Looked up from germline, CDR1 is SQVTM and CDR2 is ANQGSEA. The CDR3 nucleotides read TGCAGCGCCAGCGTCCAAGGGAACATTCAGTACTTC. This encodes CSASVQGNIQYF.

The V and J genes are TRBV5-6 and TRBJ2-7, with 8 bases lining up with TRBD1. V trimming: 4 bases; J trimming: 5 bases; junction bases outside the gene matches: 11. The CDR3 covers 15 residues. CDR1 SGHDT and CDR2 YYEEEE come from the germline V gene. The CDR3 coding sequence is TGTGCCAGCAGCGTGATCCACAGACAGGGGAACGAGCAGTACTTC. Translated: CASSVIHRQGNEQYF.

The rearrangement uses TRBV9 and TRBJ1-4, with a tentative D call TRBD1 (5 bases). V was pared by 4 bases and J by 4 bases, with 17 bases between. CDR3 length: 16 residues. CDR1 and CDR2 (germline): SGDLS, YYNGEE. CDR3: CASSPSAGTVNEKLFF. In DNA form, the CDR3 reads TGTGCCAGCAGCCCTTCCGCCGGGACGGTTAATGAAAAACTGTTTTTT.

The chain joins TRBV7-3 to TRBJ2-2, with 14 positions matching TRBD2. Germline assignment: CDR1 SGHTA and CDR2 FQGTGA. This CDR3 is built from 17 residues. V trimming: 6 bases; J trimming: 5 bases; junction bases outside the gene matches: 8. CDR3 sequence (DNA): TGTGCCAGCAGTTCGCGGACTAGCGGGGGGAGGACCGGGGAGCTGTTTTTT. This gives the protein CASSSRTSGGRTGELFF.

This clone was counted a few times. The chain carries TRBV9 and TRBJ2-2, with D possibly matching TRBD1 (5 bases). Germline assignment: CDR1 SGDLS and CDR2 YYNGEE. The CDR3 length is 13 residues. V dropped 4 bases and J dropped 4 bases, with 8 bases sitting between them. CDR3 sequence reads: CASSTTVTGELFF. The DNA for the CDR3 is TGTGCCAGCAGCACGACAGTCACCGGGGAGCTGTTTTTT.

V is TRBV7-9 and J is TRBJ2-2, with D perhaps matching TRBD1 or TRBD2 (5 bases each). Trimming stripped 5 bases from V and 3 bases from J, with 13 bases between. Germline-derived CDR1 and CDR2 are SEHNR and FQNEAQ (reference sequence). The CDR3 length is 15 residues. The CDR3 protein is CASSPGDGYTGELFF. The CDR3 nucleotides are TGTGCCAGCAGCCCCGGGGACGGGTACACCGGGGAGCTGTTTTTT.

The chain employs TRBV15 and TRBJ1-6; maybe TRBD1 (5 bases). The V gene lost 2 bases and the J gene lost 10 bases, with 15 bases spanning the gap. The CDR3 covers 15 residues. Germline loops: CDR1 LNHNV, CDR2 YYDKDF (reference sequence). CDR3 DNA: TGTGCCACCAGCAGACAACTGATGGGGGACTCACCCCTCCACTTT. Its translation: CATSRQLMGDSPLHF.

The rearrangement links TRBV5-1 to TRBJ1-1; the D is unclear. CDR3 length: 14 amino acids. Deletions cut 0 bases from V and 6 bases from J, with 12 bases between. Germline lookup yields CDR1 SGHRS and CDR2 YFSETQ. The CDR3 region has the DNA TGCGCCAGCAGCTTGGAGCCAGGACTGGCTGAAGCTTTCTTT. This translates into CASSLEPGLAEAFF.

The chain links TRBV27 to TRBJ2-7; TRBD1 matches at 10 bases. The CDR3 has 14 amino acids. The V and J ends lost 6 bases and 4 bases, in that order; junction bases with no gene match: 6. Germline values: CDR1 MNHEY, CDR2 SMNVEV (reference sequence). CDR3 nucleotides: TGTGCCAGCAGGGGGGACAGGGGCAAGTACGAGCAGTACTTC. Translated: CASRGDRGKYEQYF.